The entry that follows covers one T cell receptor (beta chain) sequence. Its antigen specificity is not known. Base quality data are lacking; no much larger clone is found one base away. Library creation used the immunoSEQ multiplex PCR assay. TCRdb's version of the immuneACCESS table is confined to in-frame rearrangements and falls short of the full clone set. An unresolved V gene accounts for under half of the shortfall where checked; the remainder is of unknown origin. The sample table contains approximately 82,000 clones; only one count was recorded for around 94% of them. The leading ten clones occupy about 5% of the sample. The entry originates in a study of control samples from healthy donors and cancer patients (TCRdb year 2020). The sequencing input was blood. This sequence was found in a woman aged 18-29 years in good health.

Here the CDR3 is given as CASSLGSGRDSQDVCEQYF. The nucleotide sequence reads TGTGCCAGCAGCTTAGGATCCGGGAGGGACAGCCAGGATGTCTGCGAGCAGTACTTC. The chain couples TRBV7-9 to TRBJ2-7; perhaps TRBD2 is the D gene, with 8 bases matching. V is shortened by 1 base, J by 6 bases, and the region joining them spans 28 bases. The CDR3 holds 19 amino acids from the cysteine to the phenylalanine. Only CDR3 DNA remains: 57 bases, in frame from the first base. CDR1 and CDR2 were assigned from the germline V gene (reference sequence) as SEHNR and FQNEAQ.